The next 13 T cell receptor beta chains were all read from a single sample in a study of CD8+ T cells in alopecia areata. Once RNA had been extracted, it was reverse transcribed into cDNA to act as the sequencing template. This table comes from immunoSEQ multiplex PCR, and its TCRdb copy is limited to in-frame clones, with some not included. Found here are 130,000 or so clones, about 46% of them singletons; the top ten hold about 10%. Material for sequencing was NKG2D-low CD8+ T cells sorted from blood. Source of these receptors: a human donor with alopecia areata.

The chain recombines TRBV29-1 with TRBJ1-2; D remains unclear. Germline CDR1 reads SQVTM; CDR2 reads ANQGSEA. This CDR3 region has 11 residues. V lost 6 bases to trimming and J lost 4 bases, with 9 bases between them. CDR3 in amino acids: CSVQESYGYTF. In DNA form, the CDR3 reads TGCAGCGTCCAGGAGAGCTATGGCTACACCTTC.

This clone was detected only a few times. The chain employs TRBV7-2 and TRBJ2-6; tentatively, D is TRBD1 or TRBD2 (5 bases each). Germline V gene lookup returns CDR1 SGHTA and CDR2 FQGNSA. The V end lost 1 base, the J end lost 12 bases, and 7 bases lay between the germline ends. CDR3 length: 12 amino acids. CDR3: CASSLGGGVLTF. The CDR3 bases are TGTGCCAGCAGCTTAGGTGGGGGCGTCCTGACTTTC.

V gene TRBV27 combines with J gene TRBJ1-5; D possibly corresponds to TRBD1 (5 bases). Per germline, CDR1 MNHEY and CDR2 SMNVEV (reference sequence). Trimming took 8 bases from V and 6 from J, leaving 17 bases between them. The CDR3 covers 14 residues. The CDR3 loop reads CASALGGGTQPQHF. The CDR3, as DNA: TGTGCCAGCGCCCTGGGTGGGGGGACTCAGCCCCAGCATTTT.

The J gene is TRBJ1-1, the V gene TRBV23-1; no clear D gene. TRBV23-1 is an ORF, and what it does is uncertain. The CDR3 consists of 11 residues. Trimming took 6 bases from V and 7 from J, leaving 9 bases between them. CDR3 region: CASRTPVEAFF. DNA for the CDR3: TGCGCCAGCAGGACACCAGTTGAAGCTTTCTTT.

DNA for the CDR3: TGTGCCAGCAGCCCTCAGGGCCAGGATGGGGAGACCCAGTACTTC. Its protein is CASSPQGQDGETQYF. The J gene is TRBJ2-5, the V gene TRBV11-2, with D perhaps matching TRBD1 (5 bases). The CDR3 extends over 15 amino acids. V lost 5 bases and J 5 bases, leaving 18 bases between the germline ends. Germline V gene sequence: CDR1 SGHAT, CDR2 FQNNGV.

V gene TRBV29-1 combines with J gene TRBJ2-1; 8 nucleotides line up with TRBD2. This CDR3 comprises 13 residues. V gave up 1 base and J gave up 7 bases; unmatched junction bases: 3. CDR1 and CDR2 (germline): SQVTM, ANQGSEA. In nucleotides, the CDR3 is TGCAGCGTTGAAGTTCGGGGGGGGAATGAGCAGTTCTTC. It is translated as CSVEVRGGNEQFF.

The V and J genes are TRBV27 and TRBJ2-2; tentative D call: TRBD2 (5 bases). Per the germline V gene, CDR1 is MNHEY and CDR2 is SMNVEV (reference sequence). V was shortened by 2 bases and J by 1 base, with 8 bases between the two germline ends. This CDR3 has 15 amino acids. In DNA, the CDR3 is TGTGCCAGCAGTTTAACGAGCGGGAACACCGGGGAGCTGTTTTTT. Encoded protein: CASSLTSGNTGELFF.

The chain carries TRBV29-1 and TRBJ2-5; no clear D. This CDR3 spans 13 amino acids. Trimming took 2 bases from V and 5 from J, leaving 12 bases between them. The V gene's germline CDR1 is SQVTM and CDR2 ANQGSEA. Here the CDR3 reads CSVELASTETQYF. The CDR3 DNA follows: TGCAGCGTTGAACTGGCTAGTACCGAGACCCAGTACTTC.

The genes are TRBV27 and TRBJ1-5, with D perhaps TRBD1 (5 bases). Germline V gene sequence: CDR1 MNHEY, CDR2 SMNVEV (reference sequence). The CDR3 totals 16 residues. The V and J ends lost 3 bases and 2 bases respectively, with 14 bases between them. Here the CDR3 reads CASSFLGGLGNQPQHF. CDR3 DNA: TGTGCCAGCAGTTTCCTGGGGGGATTAGGCAATCAGCCCCAGCATTTT.

This rearrangement joins TRBV19 to TRBJ2-1; no firm D call. Trimming pared 9 bases from V and 13 bases from J, leaving 13 bases between. Germline V gene sequence: CDR1 LNHDA, CDR2 SQIVND (reference sequence). The CDR3 is made up of 10 amino acids. As DNA, the CDR3 is TGTGCCAGCGCCGGTATTAGCCAGTTCTTC. Translated, it gives CASAGISQFF.

This clone was counted only a few times. CDR3 sequence: CASSSDRALNQPQHF. In DNA, the CDR3 is TGTGCCAGCAGTTCCGACAGGGCCCTTAATCAGCCCCAGCATTTT. J is TRBJ1-5 and V is TRBV2; 7 bases agree with TRBD1. This CDR3 is 15 amino acids long. V was pared by 5 bases and J by 4 bases, with 8 bases of the junction left unmatched. The V gene's germline CDR1 is SNHLY and CDR2 FYNNEI.

Only a few counts were recorded for this clone. The chain carries TRBV23-1 and TRBJ2-7; D remains ambiguous. TRBV23-1 has ORF status, its function being uncertain. V lost 4 bases, J lost 6 bases, and 13 bases lay in between. This CDR3 is 13 amino acids long. CDR3 region: CASSPESPSEQYF. For the CDR3, the DNA is TGCGCCAGCAGTCCGGAAAGCCCCTCCGAGCAGTACTTC.

This clone has more than one count but fewer than ten. The rearrangement uses TRBV29-1 and TRBJ2-7; D is perhaps TRBD2 (7 bases). V lost 0 bases, J lost 8 bases, and 11 bases lay in between. This CDR3 has 12 amino acids. The germline gives CDR1 SQVTM, CDR2 ANQGSEA. For the CDR3, the DNA is TGCAGCGTTGAAGAGGGGGGGCTTCAGCAGTACTTC. This gives the protein CSVEEGGLQQYF.